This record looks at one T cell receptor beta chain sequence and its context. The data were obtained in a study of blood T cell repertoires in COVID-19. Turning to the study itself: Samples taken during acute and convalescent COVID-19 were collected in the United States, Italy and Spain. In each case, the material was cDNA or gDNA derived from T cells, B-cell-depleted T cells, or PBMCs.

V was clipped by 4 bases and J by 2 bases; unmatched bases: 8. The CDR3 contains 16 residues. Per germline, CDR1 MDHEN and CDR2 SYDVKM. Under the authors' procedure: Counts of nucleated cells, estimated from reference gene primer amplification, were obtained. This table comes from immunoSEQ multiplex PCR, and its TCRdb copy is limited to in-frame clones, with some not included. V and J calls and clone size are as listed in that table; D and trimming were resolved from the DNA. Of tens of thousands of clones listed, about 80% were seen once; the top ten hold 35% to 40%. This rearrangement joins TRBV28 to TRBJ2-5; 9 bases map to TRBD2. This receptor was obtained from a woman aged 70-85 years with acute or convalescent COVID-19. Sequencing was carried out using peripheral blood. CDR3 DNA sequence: TGTGCCAGCAGTTCGCCCGGAAGCGGGGGGCAAGAGACCCAGTACTTC. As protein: CASSSPGSGGQETQYF.